Reported below is one T cell receptor beta chain. Measured with immunoSEQ multiplex PCR; TCRdb has only the in-frame clones, and not every one. This sample has some 100,000 clones, with about 88% found just once. The sample belongs to a study of control samples from healthy donors and cancer patients. Material: blood. The receptor was derived from a woman between 45 and 60 years old in good health.

CDR3 protein: CASSPSGEGNEQFF. DNA of the CDR3: TGTGCCAGCAGCCCCAGCGGGGAGGGCAATGAGCAGTTCTTC. The chain uses TRBV3-1 (or the pseudogene TRBV3-2) and TRBJ2-1; 7 positions agree with TRBD2. J lost 6 bases, V lost 4 bases, and 6 bases had no gene match. Per the germline V gene, CDR1 is LGHDT and CDR2 is YNNKEL (reference sequence). This CDR3 spans 14 amino acids.